This TCR beta chain stems from a study of esophageal squamous cell carcinoma under preoperative chemotherapy. Across the whole study: TCR repertoires were profiled from both peripheral blood T cells and tumor-infiltrating lymphocytes.

General study points: After paclitaxel-nedaplatin, abundant clones were more likely to contract than amplify. Peripheral T cells showed a significant TCR diversity increase after chemotherapy, unlike tumor-infiltrating lymphocytes.

Germline V CDR1 and CDR2: SGHRS, YFSETQ. J was trimmed by 3 bases and V by 2 bases; bases with no gene match: 6. The CDR3 length is 15 residues. At least ten counts were recorded for this clonotype. Its antigen is undetermined. In TCRdb, the PCR reads were re-called with MiXCR into one record per CDR3 protein. This sample has roughly 14,000 distinct CDR3 sequences, with 48% found just once. Time point of the sample: before preoperative PTX-NDP chemotherapy. Patients received paclitaxel-nedaplatin as preoperative chemotherapy before surgery. This sample was obtained from a patient given preoperative chemotherapy. The receptor comes from a human donor with esophageal squamous cell carcinoma. The donor label of this sample is uncertain. The V and J genes are TRBV5-1 and TRBJ2-7; 9 bases are shared with TRBD1. In nucleotides, the CDR3 is TGCGCCAGCAGCTTCACAGGGGGCGCCGACTACGAGCAGTACTTC. Protein: CASSFTGGADYEQYF. Filled out from reference TRBV5-1 and TRBJ2-7, the complete variable domain reads KAGVTQTPRYLIKTRGQQVTLSCSPISGHRSVSWYQQTPGQGLQFLFEYFSETQRNKGNFPGRFSGRQFSNSRSEMNVSTLELGDSALYLCASSFTGGADYEQYFGPGTRLTVT.